This T cell receptor beta chain was captured in a study of CD8+CD57+ T cells in acquired aplastic anemia. For the study at large: Sorted cells (CD4+ and CD8+) yielded DNA amounts that averaged approximately 3.2 ug. Healthy donor CD4+ cell samples had a mean of around 11 million reads.

To note about this clonotype: At one end, the junction sequence differs from germline, possibly due to a read error.

The CDR3 totals 13 residues. Germline CDR1 SGDLS, CDR2 YYNGEE. Profiling that covered TCR beta VDJ and CDR3 relied on genomic DNA as its template. TCRdb reprocessed the reads via MiXCR and lists one record per CDR3 protein. This sample has about 210,000 distinct CDR3 sequences, with 61% found just once. Sequencing used sorted CD4+, CD8+, or CD8+CD57+ T cells (not recorded which) from PBMCs. This receptor was taken from a human donor in good health. The rearrangement links TRBV9 to TRBJ2-3, with 10 bases matching TRBD1. CDR3 loop: CASSLGQGGTQYF. CDR3 DNA sequence: TGCGCCAGCAGCCTAGGACAGGGGGGGACGCAGTATTTT.